This T cell receptor (beta chain) was documented in a study of blood T cells in healthy people across ages. The study's findings and limits: Diversity was higher, and naive CD4+ cells more numerous, in long-lived donors than in aged donors. Roughly linear age-related decline in beta diversity appeared, significant by age 40.

For this clonotype: What it binds is not known.

The authors ran a second PCR of roughly 6 to 12 cycles using a sample-barcoded 5' primer and a J-beta primer mix. Individual samples furnished no less than 2.5 million CDR3-containing paired-end reads apiece. TCRdb re-analysed the 5' RACE reads in MiXCR, keeping a single row per CDR3 protein. There are some 1.7 million distinct CDR3 sequences in the sample; 28% occur only once, and roughly 8.2% lies in the top ten. Extraction yielded at least 6 micrograms of total RNA per sample. The sample comprised blood. This TCR was recovered from a woman under 40 in good health.

The DNA of the CDR3 is TGTGCCAGCCGCCGAGGGCAGCATAATGAAAAACTGTTTTTT. It encodes CASRRGQHNEKLFF. V is TRBV12-3 or TRBV12-4 and J is TRBJ1-4; D ambiguous. This CDR3 has 14 residues. V shed 8 bases and J shed 4 bases, with 14 bases lying between them.